The 22 T cell receptor beta chains reported below all come from one sample, sequenced in a study of blood T cells in healthy people across ages. Primers used in a second PCR of about 7 to 12 cycles were a sample-barcoded 5' primer and a J-beta primer mix. TCRdb fed the 5' RACE reads into MiXCR, producing one record per CDR3 protein. The sample lists 870,000 or so distinct CDR3 sequences, about 28% occurring once. The sequenced sample was blood. These receptors originate from an elderly woman in good health.

This clonotype has a count of ten or more. In DNA, the CDR3 is TGTGCCAGCAGCCTCGGGACGTCAGAGCAGTACTTC. Translation gives CASSLGTSEQYF. The rearrangement uses TRBV3-1 and TRBJ2-7; D may match TRBD1 or TRBD2 (5 bases each). The CDR3 runs 12 residues. Germline V lookup: CDR1 LGHDT, CDR2 YNNKEL (reference sequence). Trimming cost V 4 bases and J 7 bases, with 11 bases left between them.

This clonotype was observed at least ten times. The DNA for the CDR3 is TGTGCCAGCAGCTCCAGCGCGTCCTCCTACAATGAGCAGTTCTTC. Protein product: CASSSSASSYNEQFF. This rearrangement joins TRBV7-2 to TRBJ2-1; the D is unclear. The CDR3 has 15 residues. V lost 4 bases, J lost 0 bases, and 10 bases lay in between. The germline gives CDR1 SGHTA, CDR2 FQGNSA.

In the case of this clonotype: Lacking the conserved final phenylalanine or tryptophan, this CDR3 likely reflects a read error. The DNA is omitted, as the CDR3 cannot be located on it reliably, and the CDR3 follows TCRdb's listing. This chain links TRBV7-2 with TRBJ1-2; the table's D call, TRBD1, was not checked against the DNA. CDR1 is SGHTA, CDR2 FQGNSA, per germline. The CDR3 length equals 14 residues, ends included. The CDR3 sequence is CASSLGGEEGYTFV.

This clonotype was observed at least ten times. V usage is TRBV12-3 or TRBV12-4 and J usage is TRBJ2-1; D gene unclear. This CDR3 region has 15 residues. Trimming took off 2 bases at V and 8 bases at J, with 16 bases between the two ends. The CDR3 loop reads CASSLWGSGKDEQFF. CDR3 sequence (DNA): TGTGCCAGCAGTTTATGGGGTTCCGGTAAAGATGAGCAGTTCTTC.

The chain recombines TRBV20-1 with TRBJ1-6; D unclear. CDR3 size: 14 residues. V was shortened by 2 bases and J by 5 bases, with 10 bases between the two germline ends. Germline CDR1 reads DFQATT; CDR2 reads SNEGSKA (reference sequence). The CDR3 DNA is TGCAGTGCTAGACCGGGAGGAGATAATTCACCCCTCCACTTT. Residues: CSARPGGDNSPLHF.

This clonotype was seen a handful of times. This chain uses TRBV3-1 with TRBJ1-2, with 7 nucleotides matching TRBD1. CDR3 length: 17 residues. Per the germline V gene, CDR1 is LGHDT and CDR2 is YNNKEL (reference sequence). Trimming took 0 bases from V and 5 from J; bases not matched to a gene: 12. CDR3 bases: TGTGCCAGCAGCCAAGAAAATCCCAGGGGGGGAGTTTATGGCTACACCTTC. Translated, it gives CASSQENPRGGVYGYTF. The full variable domain, in which reference TRBV3-1 and TRBJ1-2 provide the parts outside the CDR3, is DTAVSQTPKYLVTQMGNDKSIKCEQNLGHDTMYWYKQDSKKFLKIMFSYNNKELIINETVPNRFSPKSPDKAHLNLHINSLELGDSAVYFCASSQENPRGGVYGYTFGSGTRLTVV.

Comments on this clonotype: At one boundary the junction diverges from the germline segment, which might be a read error. CDR3 nucleotides: TGTGTCAGCAGTTACGGGGGGATTAGTGGCTGCACCTTC. This encodes CVSSYGGISGCTF. The rearrangement links TRBV6-5 to TRBJ1-2, with D possibly TRBD1 on 5 matching bases. Germline V gene sequence: CDR1 MNHEY, CDR2 SVGAGI. The length of the CDR3 is 13 residues.

The V and J genes are TRBV20-1 and TRBJ1-2, with unresolved D. V was pared by 7 bases and J by 6 bases, with 12 bases between. The CDR3 runs 11 residues. Germline V CDR1 and CDR2: DFQATT, SNEGSKA (reference sequence). This CDR3 is CSVRSVNGYTF. DNA of the CDR3: TGCAGTGTAAGGTCCGTGAATGGCTACACCTTC.

The sample holds many counts of this clonotype. The rearrangement links TRBV6-6 to TRBJ2-7; 9 bases map to TRBD1. The CDR3 extends over 14 amino acids. V gave up 2 bases and J gave up 3 bases; unmatched junction bases: 2. CDR1 MNHNY and CDR2 SVGAGI come from the germline V gene (reference sequence). The CDR3 DNA reads as TGTGCCAGCAGTTACGGACAGGGGCTCTACGAGCAGTACTTC. The encoded protein is CASSYGQGLYEQYF.

The chain employs TRBV29-1 and TRBJ2-7; D unclear. This CDR3 comprises 12 residues. Per the germline V gene, CDR1 is SQVTM and CDR2 is ANQGSEA. Trimming removed 5 bases from V and 1 base from J, with 9 bases in between. The CDR3 bases are TGCAGCGTTCATGACTTTTCCTACGAGCAGTACTTC. Protein: CSVHDFSYEQYF.

As to this clonotype: Since a much larger clone is just one base distant, this may be a read error. The rearrangement uses TRBV18 and TRBJ2-7, with D perhaps matching TRBD2 (7 bases). The CDR3 loop spans 14 amino acids. The germline gives CDR1 KGHSH, CDR2 LQKENI. Between the trimmed V and J ends, which lost 1 base and 7 bases, there was a span of 14 bases. The CDR3 nucleotides read TGTGCCAGCTCACCACTGAGCGGGGACAATGAGCAGTACTTC. Translating gives CASSPLSGDNEQYF.

The chain combines TRBV19 with TRBJ1-4; weak D call: TRBD1 (6 bases). This CDR3 region has 17 residues. Germline lookup yields CDR1 LNHDA and CDR2 SQIVND (reference sequence). V was shortened by 2 bases and J by 4 bases, with 17 bases between the two germline ends. This CDR3 reads CASSINGETGVNEKLFF. In DNA form, the CDR3 reads TGTGCCAGTAGTATAAATGGGGAGACAGGAGTTAATGAAAAACTGTTTTTT.

This clonotype occurred many times. The chain links TRBV3-1 to TRBJ1-1; no clear D gene. Trimming took 0 bases from V and 1 from J, leaving 6 bases between them. CDR3 length equals 14 residues. Germline V CDR1 and CDR2: LGHDT, YNNKEL (reference sequence). The CDR3 DNA follows: TGTGCCAGCAGCCAAGATCCCGGGAACACTGAAGCTTTCTTT. Its translation is CASSQDPGNTEAFF.

This chain links TRBV7-9 with TRBJ2-1, with D perhaps matching TRBD1 or TRBD2 (5 bases each). CDR3 size: 15 residues. CDR1 and CDR2 from the germline V gene are SEHNR and FQNEAQ (reference sequence). V lost 3 bases to trimming and J lost 3 bases, with 12 bases between them. The CDR3 sequence: CASSLGDGLYNEQFF. CDR3 DNA: TGTGCCAGCAGCTTGGGGGACGGCCTCTACAATGAGCAGTTCTTC.

Many counts were recorded for this clonotype. The chain links TRBV20-1 to TRBJ2-1; tentative D call: TRBD2 (6 bases). The CDR3 has 14 residues. Germline V gene lookup returns CDR1 DFQATT and CDR2 SNEGSKA (reference sequence). CDR3: CSARSGGIYNEQFF. The CDR3 bases are TGCAGCGCCAGGTCGGGCGGGATCTACAATGAGCAGTTCTTC.

This clonotype has at least ten counts. J is TRBJ2-1 and V is TRBV12-3 or TRBV12-4; a possible D gene is TRBD2 (6 bases). This CDR3 comprises 12 residues. V was shortened by 6 bases and J by 10 bases, with 13 bases between the two germline ends. CDR3 region: CASSNSGGEQFF. The CDR3 region has the DNA TGTGCCAGCAGCAATAGCGGCGGGGAGCAGTTCTTC.

This chain connects TRBV20-1 to TRBJ2-7, with 7 bases aligning to TRBD2. V was pared by 0 bases and J by 5 bases, with 10 bases of the junction left unmatched. The CDR3 loop spans 15 amino acids. Per the germline V gene, CDR1 is DFQATT and CDR2 is SNEGSKA (reference sequence). This CDR3 reads CSARDRGRELDEQYF. The CDR3 DNA reads TGCAGTGCTAGAGATCGTGGGCGGGAGTTGGACGAGCAGTACTTC.

This clonotype was seen only a few times. This chain uses TRBV6-2 or TRBV6-3 with TRBJ2-1; 7 bases are a match to TRBD1. There are 13 residues in the CDR3. Germline CDR1 and CDR2: MNHEY and SVGEGT. V was clipped by 7 bases and J by 4 bases; unmatched bases: 4. The CDR3 sequence: CASTLTGYNEQFF. The DNA of the CDR3 is TGTGCCAGCACCCTGACAGGGTACAATGAGCAGTTCTTC.

This clonotype was recorded many times. V is TRBV6-2 or TRBV6-3 and J is TRBJ2-1, with unresolved D. Germline V CDR1 and CDR2: MNHEY, SVGEGT. This CDR3 comprises 13 residues. V was pared by 5 bases and J by 3 bases, with 8 bases between. CDR3 residues: CASSATHYNEQFF. The CDR3 DNA is TGTGCCAGCAGTGCCACCCACTACAATGAGCAGTTCTTC.

This clonotype was seen a handful of times. This rearrangement joins TRBV6-6 to TRBJ2-2; 7 bases match TRBD1. Germline V lookup: CDR1 MNHNY, CDR2 SVGAGI (reference sequence). The CDR3 extends over 14 amino acids. With V trimmed by 2 bases and J by 6 bases, 3 bases remained unmatched. CDR3 in amino acids: CASSYDRVAGELFF. The DNA for the CDR3 is TGTGCCAGCAGTTACGACAGGGTTGCCGGGGAGCTGTTTTTT.

The chain couples TRBV6-5 to TRBJ2-6; tentatively, D is TRBD2 (6 bases). CDR3 length: 18 residues. V gave up 2 bases and J gave up 2 bases, with 16 bases separating them. The germline V gene encodes CDR1 MNHEY and CDR2 SVGAGI. CDR3 sequence: CASSYAFMGGAGANVLTF. In DNA form, the CDR3 reads TGTGCCAGCAGTTACGCGTTTATGGGGGGTGCTGGGGCCAACGTCCTGACTTTC.

Ten or more counts support this clonotype. The gene calls are TRBV7-2 and TRBJ2-7; 9 bases are a match to TRBD1. V dropped 4 bases and J dropped 2; count of bases not matched to a gene: 6. Germline V CDR1 and CDR2: SGHTA, FQGNSA. This CDR3 region has 15 residues. CDR3 region: CASSSGTGFPYEQYF. CDR3 nucleotide sequence: TGTGCCAGCAGCTCCGGGACAGGGTTCCCCTACGAGCAGTACTTC.